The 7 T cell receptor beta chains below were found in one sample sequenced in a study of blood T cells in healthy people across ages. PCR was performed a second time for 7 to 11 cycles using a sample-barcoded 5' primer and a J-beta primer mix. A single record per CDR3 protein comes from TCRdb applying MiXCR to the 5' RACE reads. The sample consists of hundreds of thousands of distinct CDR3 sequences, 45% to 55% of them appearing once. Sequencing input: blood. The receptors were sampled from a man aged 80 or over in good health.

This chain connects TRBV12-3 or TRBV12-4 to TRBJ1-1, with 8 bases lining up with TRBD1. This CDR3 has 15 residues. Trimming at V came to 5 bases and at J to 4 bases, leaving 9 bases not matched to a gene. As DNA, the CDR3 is TGTGCCAGCAGTCCCCGGACAGGGTTTGGCACTGAAGCTTTCTTT. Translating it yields CASSPRTGFGTEAFF.

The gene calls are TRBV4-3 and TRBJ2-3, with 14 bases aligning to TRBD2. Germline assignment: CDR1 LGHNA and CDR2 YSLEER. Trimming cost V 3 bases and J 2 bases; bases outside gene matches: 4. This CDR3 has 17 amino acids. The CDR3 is CASSHQGLAGATDTQYF. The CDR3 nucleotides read TGCGCCAGCAGCCACCAGGGACTAGCGGGAGCCACAGATACGCAGTATTTT.

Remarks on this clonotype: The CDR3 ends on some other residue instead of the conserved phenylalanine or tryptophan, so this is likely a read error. CDR3 amino acids: CASSPRQGNYEQYI. In DNA, the CDR3 is TGCGCCAGCAGCCCAAGACAGGGAAACTACGAGCAGTACATC. J is TRBJ2-7 and V is TRBV5-1, with 7 bases aligning to TRBD1. Germline V gives CDR1 SGHRS, CDR2 YFSETQ. CDR3 size: 14 residues. Unmatched junction bases numbered 7, after V lost 4 bases and J lost 3 bases.

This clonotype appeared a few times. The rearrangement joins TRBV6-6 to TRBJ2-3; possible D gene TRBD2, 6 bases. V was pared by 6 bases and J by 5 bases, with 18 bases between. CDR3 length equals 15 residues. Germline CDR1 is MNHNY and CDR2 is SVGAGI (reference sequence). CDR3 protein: CASSTGLVLLDTQYF. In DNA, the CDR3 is TGTGCCAGCAGCACGGGACTCGTGTTACTAGATACGCAGTATTTT.

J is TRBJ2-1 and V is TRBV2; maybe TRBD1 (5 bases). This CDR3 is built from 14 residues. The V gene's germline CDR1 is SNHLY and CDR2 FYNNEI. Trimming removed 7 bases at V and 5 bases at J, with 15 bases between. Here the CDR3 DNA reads TGTGCCAGCACGCGAGGAAGGGGAAACAATGAGCAGTTCTTC. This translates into CASTRGRGNNEQFF.

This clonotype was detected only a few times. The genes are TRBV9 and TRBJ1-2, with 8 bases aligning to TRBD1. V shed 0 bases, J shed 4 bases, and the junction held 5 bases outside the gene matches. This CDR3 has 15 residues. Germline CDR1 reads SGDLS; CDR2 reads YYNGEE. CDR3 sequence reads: CASSVAGQGRYGYTF. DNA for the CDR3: TGTGCCAGCAGCGTAGCTGGACAGGGTCGCTATGGCTACACCTTC.

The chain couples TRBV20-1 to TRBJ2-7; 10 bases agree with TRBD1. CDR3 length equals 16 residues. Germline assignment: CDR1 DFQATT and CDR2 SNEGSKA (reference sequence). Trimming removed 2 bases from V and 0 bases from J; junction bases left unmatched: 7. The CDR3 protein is CSARNPGTGASYEQYF. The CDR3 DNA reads TGCAGTGCTAGAAACCCAGGGACAGGGGCCTCCTACGAGCAGTACTTC.